This T cell receptor (beta chain) was identified in a study of blood T cells in healthy people across ages (dated by TCRdb to between 2015 and 2017). Looking at the study overall: In model experiments, template switching captured about one uniquely barcoded TCR beta cDNA molecule for every two T cells. Donors of different ages were randomly distributed across sequencing lanes to avoid experimental bias. The donors were divided into four age groups: young (average around 16 years), middle-aged (under 40), aged (approximately 59) and long-lived (82). Using the same blood draw, the study looked at two additional independent replicas of 1 million unique cDNA reads for two donors, one aged 18 to 29 and the other aged 80 or older. Using deep sequencing normalized with unique cDNA molecular identifiers, the study measured how TCR beta repertoire diversity changes with age. The paper as a whole reports these results and caveats: Donor CMV infection status was unknown, potentially confounding age-related changes in expanded clonotypes. Observed TCR beta diversity per million T cells fell roughly linearly with age, and a significant reduction was already apparent by age approximately 41. Conclusive comparison of naive and antigen-experienced compartments was prevented by the profiling of bulk unsorted PBMCs. Compared with the aged group, more naive CD4+ T cells, fewer expanded clones and increased TCR diversity were shown by the long-lived group, suggesting age selection. Estimates of total diversity based on one million sequenced T cells were considered lower bounds and underestimates. The percentage of naive T cells measured by flow cytometry correlated strongly with observed TCR beta diversity.

The CDR3, from cysteine to phenylalanine, totals 13 residues. The read is trimmed to its CDR3 DNA, 39 bases read in frame from base 1. In the germline V gene (reference sequence), CDR1 corresponds to MNHEY and CDR2 to SMNVEV. The library was generated by 5' RACE. The instrument was an Illumina HiSeq 2500. A second PCR of about 6 to 12 cycles was performed with a sample-barcoded 5' primer and a J-beta primer mix. A template-switch 5' adaptor carrying 12 random nucleotides introduced a unique molecular identifier onto each TCR beta cDNA molecule. At least 3 million CDR3-containing paired-end reads were obtained from each sample. First-strand cDNA synthesis was performed from all RNA using the Mint cDNA synthesis kit, with priming by a TRBC-specific oligonucleotide. After uracil-DNA glycosylase treatment, a first 18-cycle PCR used universal primers M1SS and BC2_uni_R on all cDNA. The original methods were these. Each sample was normalized by randomly selecting 1 million high-quality reads, each carrying a distinct molecular identifier. Instead of being binned into consensus sequences, reads with shared molecular identifiers were discarded. CDR3 identification, clonotype clustering and error correction used MiTCR with a Q25 quality threshold and the strictest error-elimination algorithm. A nonparametric unseen species model with Euler transformation was used to estimate lower-bound total TCR beta diversity. TCRdb redid the processing of the public reads, applying fastp at Q25 and MiXCR, and retained in-frame beta chains. Entries are consolidated by CDR3 protein sequence, retaining the most common genes and DNA. V and J calls and clone size were set by TCRdb, not the authors. The sample includes some 1.5 million distinct CDR3 sequences, with about 42% observed a single time. In total, the top ten clones hold less than 5% of the sample.

Donors were a few dozen systemically healthy Caucasian individuals from Russia aged 6 to 90 years. Each donor gave approximately 9.3 milliliters of peripheral blood, collected into EDTA-treated Vacutainer tubes. PBMCs were isolated by Ficoll-Paque density-gradient centrifugation, with at least 6 million obtained per sample. Trizol reagent was used to extract total RNA from the PBMCs, yielding at least 6 micrograms per sample. For every donor, flow cytometry on a PBMC aliquot measured the percentage of naive CD45RAhigh/CD27high T cells. Turning to this clonotype: Its cognate antigen has yet to be identified. No much larger clone is present one base from it, and per-base qualities are unavailable.

The source of this sequence is a woman in her late teens or twenties in good health. Sequencing was carried out using blood. The chain employs TRBV27 and TRBJ2-5; no confident D gene assignment can be made. The assigned J gene may be wrong: the sequence end matches TRBJ2-7 better. The DNA sequence reads TGTGCCAGCAGCTATATACTAAACGGCGAGCAGTACTTC. The translation is CASSYILNGEQYF.